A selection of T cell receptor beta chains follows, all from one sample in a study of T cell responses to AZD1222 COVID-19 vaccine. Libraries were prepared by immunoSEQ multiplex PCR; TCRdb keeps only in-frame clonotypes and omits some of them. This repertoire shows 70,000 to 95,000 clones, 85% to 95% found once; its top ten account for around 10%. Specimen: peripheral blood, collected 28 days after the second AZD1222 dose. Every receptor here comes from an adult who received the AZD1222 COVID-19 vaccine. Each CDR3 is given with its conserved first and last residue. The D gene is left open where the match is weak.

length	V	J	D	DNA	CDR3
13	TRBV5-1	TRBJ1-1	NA	TGCGCCAGCAGCTTTGTCAGGAACACTGAAGCTTTCTTT	CASSFVRNTEAFF
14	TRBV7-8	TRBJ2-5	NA	TGTGCCAGCAGTCTATTTGGTTTTCGGGAGACCCAGTACTTC	CASSLFGFRETQYF
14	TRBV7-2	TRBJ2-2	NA	TGTGCCAGCAGCCCAGAGACAGTGATTAGGGAGCTGTTTTTT	CASSPETVIRELFF
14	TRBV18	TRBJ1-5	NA	TGTGCCAGCTCACCAGACAGGACGAGTCAGCCCCAGCATTTT	CASSPDRTSQPQHF
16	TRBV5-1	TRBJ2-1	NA	TGCGCCAGCAGCTTGCCCACGGGGAGCGCCTACAATGAGCAGTTCTTC	CASSLPTGSAYNEQFF
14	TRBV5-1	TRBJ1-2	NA	TGCGCCAGCAGCTCCTCAGCAGCTAACTATGGCTACACCTTC	CASSSSAANYGYTF
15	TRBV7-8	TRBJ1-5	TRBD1	TGTGCCAGCAGCTCGGGACAGGGAAACAATCAGCCCCAGCATTTT	CASSSGQGNNQPQHF
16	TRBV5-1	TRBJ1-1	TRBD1	TGCGCCAGCAGCTTACCGGGACAGGGGGTAGAGACTGAAGCTTTCTTT	CASSLPGQGVETEAFF
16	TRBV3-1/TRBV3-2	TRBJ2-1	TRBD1	TGTGCCAGCAGCCAAGAAATAGGGACAGGGAATAATGAGCAGTTCTTC	CASSQEIGTGNNEQFF
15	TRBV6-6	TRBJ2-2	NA	TGTGCCAGCAGTTACTTTGGGGGTAACACCGGGGAGCTGTTTTTT	CASSYFGGNTGELFF
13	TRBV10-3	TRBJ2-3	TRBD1	TGTGCCACCGGGACAGGGATGACAGATACGCAGTATTTT	CATGTGMTDTQYF
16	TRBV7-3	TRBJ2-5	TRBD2	TGTGCCAGCAGCCAGGGACTAGCGGTCGGAGGGGAGACCCAGTACTTC	CASSQGLAVGGETQYF
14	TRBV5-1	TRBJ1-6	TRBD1	TGCGCCAGCAGCATCGGACAGGGTTGGTCACCCCTCCACTTT	CASSIGQGWSPLHF
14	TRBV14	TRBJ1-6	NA	TGTGCCAGCAGCCAAGGTCGTTTTATATCACCCCTCCACTTT	CASSQGRFISPLHF
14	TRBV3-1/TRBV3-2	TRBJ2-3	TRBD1	TGTGCCAGCAGCCGGACAGGCTCCCAGATTACGCAGTATTTT	CASSRTGSQITQYF